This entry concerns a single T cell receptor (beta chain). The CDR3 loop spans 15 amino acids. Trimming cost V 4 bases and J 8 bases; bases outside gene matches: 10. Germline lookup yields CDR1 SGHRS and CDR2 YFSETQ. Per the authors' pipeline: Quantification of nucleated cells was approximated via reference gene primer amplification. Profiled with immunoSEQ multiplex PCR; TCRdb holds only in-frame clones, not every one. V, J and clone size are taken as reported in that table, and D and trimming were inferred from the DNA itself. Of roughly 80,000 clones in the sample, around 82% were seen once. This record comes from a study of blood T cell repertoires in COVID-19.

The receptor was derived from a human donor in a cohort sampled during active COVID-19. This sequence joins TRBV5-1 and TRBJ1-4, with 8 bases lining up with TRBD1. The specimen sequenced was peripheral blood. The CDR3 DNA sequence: TGCGCCAGCAGCGCCGGGACAGGCCTTATGGAAAAACTGTTTTTT. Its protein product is CASSAGTGLMEKLFF.